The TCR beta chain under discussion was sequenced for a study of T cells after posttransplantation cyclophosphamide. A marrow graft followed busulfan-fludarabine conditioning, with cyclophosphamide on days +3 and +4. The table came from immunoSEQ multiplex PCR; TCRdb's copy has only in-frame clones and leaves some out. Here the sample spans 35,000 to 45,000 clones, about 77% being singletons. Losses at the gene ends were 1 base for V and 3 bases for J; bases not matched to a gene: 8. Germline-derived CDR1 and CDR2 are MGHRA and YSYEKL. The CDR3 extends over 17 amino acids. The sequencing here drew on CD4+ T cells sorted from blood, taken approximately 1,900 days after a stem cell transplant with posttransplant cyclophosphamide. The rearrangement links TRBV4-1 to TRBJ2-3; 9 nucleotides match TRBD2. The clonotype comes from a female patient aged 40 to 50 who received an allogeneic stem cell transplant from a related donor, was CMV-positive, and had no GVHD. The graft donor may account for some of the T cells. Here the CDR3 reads CASSQGRGGRPTDTQYF. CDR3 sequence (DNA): TGCGCCAGCAGCCAAGGGCGGGGGGGCCGTCCGACAGATACGCAGTATTTT.